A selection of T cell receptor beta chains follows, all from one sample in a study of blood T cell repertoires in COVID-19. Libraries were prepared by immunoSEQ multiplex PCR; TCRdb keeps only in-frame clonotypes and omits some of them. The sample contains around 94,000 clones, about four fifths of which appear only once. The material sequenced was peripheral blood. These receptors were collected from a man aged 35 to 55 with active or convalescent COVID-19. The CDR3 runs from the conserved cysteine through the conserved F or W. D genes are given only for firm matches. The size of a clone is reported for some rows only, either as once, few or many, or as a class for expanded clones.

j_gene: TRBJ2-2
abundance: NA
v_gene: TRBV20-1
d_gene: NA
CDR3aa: CSARRDWELFF
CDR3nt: TGCAGTGCTAGGAGGGACTGGGAGCTGTTTTTT

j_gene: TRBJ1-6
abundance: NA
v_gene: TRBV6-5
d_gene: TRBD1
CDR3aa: CASSLGQGDSPLHF
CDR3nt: TGTGCCAGCAGCCTGGGACAGGGGGATTCACCCCTCCACTTT

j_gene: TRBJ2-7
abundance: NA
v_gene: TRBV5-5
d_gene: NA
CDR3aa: CASSSAGQSTYEQYF
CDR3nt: TGTGCCAGCAGCTCGGCGGGACAGTCAACCTACGAGCAGTACTTC

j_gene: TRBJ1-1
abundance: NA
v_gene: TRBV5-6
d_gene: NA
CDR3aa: CASSPTGLSEAFF
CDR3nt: TGTGCCAGCAGCCCCACGGGACTCTCGGAGGCTTTCTTT

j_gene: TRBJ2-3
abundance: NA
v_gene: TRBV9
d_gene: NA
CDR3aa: CASSQLATGTGRHTDTQYF
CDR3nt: TGTGCCAGCAGCCAACTCGCTACCGGGACTGGACGCCACACAGATACGCAGTATTTT

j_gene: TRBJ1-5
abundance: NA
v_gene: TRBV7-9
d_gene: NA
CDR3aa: CASSSVGEGGQPQHF
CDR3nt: TGTGCCAGCAGCTCCGTTGGGGAAGGGGGTCAGCCCCAGCATTTT

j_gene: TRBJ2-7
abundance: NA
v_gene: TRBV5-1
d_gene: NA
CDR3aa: CASWPGGAVNEQYF
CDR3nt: TGCGCCAGCTGGCCCGGCGGGGCGGTCAACGAGCAGTACTTC

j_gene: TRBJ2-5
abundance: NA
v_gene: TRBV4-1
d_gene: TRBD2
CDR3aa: CASSRGTIIQETQYF
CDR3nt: TGCGCCAGCAGCCGGGGGACTATCATTCAAGAGACCCAGTACTTC

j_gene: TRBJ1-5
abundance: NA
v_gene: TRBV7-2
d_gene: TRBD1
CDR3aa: CASSLAGTGGVQPQHF
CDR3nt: TGTGCCAGCAGCTTAGCGGGGACAGGGGGTGTACAGCCCCAGCATTTT

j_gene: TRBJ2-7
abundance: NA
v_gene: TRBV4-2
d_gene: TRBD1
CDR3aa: CASSQRDRVKDYEQYF
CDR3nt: TGTGCCAGCAGCCAACGTGACAGGGTTAAGGACTACGAGCAGTACTTC

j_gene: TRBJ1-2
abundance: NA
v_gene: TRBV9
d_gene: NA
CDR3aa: CASSVARDKTYGYTF
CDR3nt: TGTGCCAGCAGCGTAGCTAGGGACAAGACTTATGGCTACACCTTC

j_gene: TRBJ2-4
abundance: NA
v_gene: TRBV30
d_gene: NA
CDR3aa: CAWRTQTVLAKNIQYF
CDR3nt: TGTGCCTGGAGAACACAGACAGTTCTAGCCAAAAACATTCAGTACTTC

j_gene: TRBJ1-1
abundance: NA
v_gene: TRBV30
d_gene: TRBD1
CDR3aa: CAWSSVGQGGTEAFF
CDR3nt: TGTGCCTGGAGTTCAGTTGGACAGGGTGGAACTGAAGCTTTCTTT

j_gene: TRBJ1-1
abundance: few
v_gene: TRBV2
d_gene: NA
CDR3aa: CASKSTLGASTEAFF
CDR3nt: TGTGCCAGCAAATCTACCCTAGGGGCGAGCACTGAAGCTTTCTTT

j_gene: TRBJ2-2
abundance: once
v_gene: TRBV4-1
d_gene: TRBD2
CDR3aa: CASSQLAGGPGIGELFF
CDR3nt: TGCGCCAGCAGCCAACTAGCGGGGGGGCCCGGGATCGGGGAGCTGTTTTTT

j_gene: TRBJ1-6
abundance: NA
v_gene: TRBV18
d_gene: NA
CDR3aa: CASSPDSNSPLHF
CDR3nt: TGTGCCAGCTCACCGGACAGTAATTCACCCCTCCACTTT

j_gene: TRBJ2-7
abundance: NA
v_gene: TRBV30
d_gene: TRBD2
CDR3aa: CAWTEALAGSQEQYF
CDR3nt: TGTGCCTGGACCGAGGCTCTAGCGGGAAGTCAAGAGCAGTACTTC

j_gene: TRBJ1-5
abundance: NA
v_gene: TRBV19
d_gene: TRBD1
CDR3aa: CASSWDSRGNQPQHF
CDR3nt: TGTGCCAGTAGTTGGGACAGCCGCGGCAATCAGCCCCAGCATTTT

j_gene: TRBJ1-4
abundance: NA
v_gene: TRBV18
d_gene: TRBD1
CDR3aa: CASHGGQLATNEKLFF
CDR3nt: TGTGCCAGCCATGGGGGACAGCTTGCAACTAATGAAAAACTGTTTTTT

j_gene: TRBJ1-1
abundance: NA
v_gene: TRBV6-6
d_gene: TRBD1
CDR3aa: CASSPRQGPLNTEAFF
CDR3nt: TGTGCCAGCAGTCCTCGACAGGGACCACTGAACACTGAAGCTTTCTTT

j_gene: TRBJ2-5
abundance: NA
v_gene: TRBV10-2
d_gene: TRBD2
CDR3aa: CASKAGGLEGTQYF
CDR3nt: TGCGCCAGCAAAGCGGGGGGCTTGGAGGGGACCCAGTACTTC

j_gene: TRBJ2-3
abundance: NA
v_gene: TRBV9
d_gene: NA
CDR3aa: CASSVGYGGRTDTQYF
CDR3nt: TGTGCCAGCAGCGTAGGTTACGGGGGGCGCACAGATACGCAGTATTTT

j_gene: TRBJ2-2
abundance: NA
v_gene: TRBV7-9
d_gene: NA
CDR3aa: CASSRGNSVNTGELFF
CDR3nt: TGTGCCAGCAGCCGAGGGAACAGTGTGAACACCGGGGAGCTGTTTTTT

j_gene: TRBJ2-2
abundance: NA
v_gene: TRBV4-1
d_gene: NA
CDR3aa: CASSQGSANTGELFF
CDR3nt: TGCGCCAGCAGCCAAGGATCAGCGAACACCGGGGAGCTGTTTTTT

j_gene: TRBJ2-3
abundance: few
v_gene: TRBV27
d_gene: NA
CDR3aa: CASSLSDSRTDTQYF
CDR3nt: TGTGCCAGCAGTTTATCTGACAGTAGGACAGATACGCAGTATTTT

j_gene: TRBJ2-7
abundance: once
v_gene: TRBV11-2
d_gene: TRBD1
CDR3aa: CASRPGTGGREQYF
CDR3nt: TGTGCCAGCAGGCCCGGGACAGGGGGCCGGGAGCAGTACTTC

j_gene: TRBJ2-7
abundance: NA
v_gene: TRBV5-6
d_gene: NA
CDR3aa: CASSLMRVFEQYF
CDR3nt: TGTGCCAGCAGCTTGATGCGGGTTTTCGAGCAGTACTTC

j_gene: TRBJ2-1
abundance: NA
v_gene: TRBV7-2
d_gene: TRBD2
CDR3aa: CASSFSGTSSYNEQFF
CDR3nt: TGTGCCAGCAGCTTCTCCGGGACTAGCTCCTACAATGAGCAGTTCTTC

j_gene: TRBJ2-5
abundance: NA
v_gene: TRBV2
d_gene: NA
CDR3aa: CASSGGQSRLGTQYF
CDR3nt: TGTGCCAGCAGTGGTGGACAGTCCCGGTTGGGGACCCAGTACTTC

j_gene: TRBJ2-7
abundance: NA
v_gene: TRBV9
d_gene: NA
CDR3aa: CASSVSMGLKNYEQYF
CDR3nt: TGTGCCAGCAGCGTCAGTATGGGCCTGAAAAACTACGAGCAGTACTTC

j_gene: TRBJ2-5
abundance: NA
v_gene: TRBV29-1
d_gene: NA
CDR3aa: CSVTPKETQYF
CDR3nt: TGCAGCGTTACACCAAAAGAGACCCAGTACTTC

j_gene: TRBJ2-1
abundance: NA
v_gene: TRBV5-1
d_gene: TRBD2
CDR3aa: CASSLVPGTSGYNEQFF
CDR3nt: TGCGCCAGCAGCTTGGTCCCCGGGACTAGCGGGTACAATGAGCAGTTCTTC

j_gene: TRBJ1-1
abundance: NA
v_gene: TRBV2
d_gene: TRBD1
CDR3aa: CASSLIEQGANTEAFF
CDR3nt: TGTGCCAGCAGCCTCATTGAGCAGGGGGCGAACACTGAAGCTTTCTTT